Below are 27 T cell receptor beta chains sequenced from a single sample in a study of blood T cell repertoires in COVID-19. Using immunoSEQ multiplex PCR, the repertoire was profiled, and TCRdb retains in-frame clones only, with some absent. The sample comprises about 98,000 clones, over 70% of which are singletons, and roughly a tenth rests with the top ten. Sequencing was carried out using peripheral blood. These receptors all come from a woman aged 80 or older with acute or convalescent COVID-19.

The chain is built from TRBV11-2 and TRBJ2-4, with a tentative D call TRBD1 (5 bases). Germline V CDR1 and CDR2: SGHAT, FQNNGV. The V end lost 1 base, the J end lost 0 bases, and 7 bases lay between the germline ends. CDR3 length: 15 residues. DNA of the CDR3: TGTGCCAGCAGCTTAGGACAGCTAGCCAAAAACATTCAGTACTTC. Residues: CASSLGQLAKNIQYF.

The genes are TRBV9 and TRBJ2-3; 14 bases are shared with TRBD2. CDR3 size: 16 residues. The germline V gene encodes CDR1 SGDLS and CDR2 YYNGEE. V lost 3 bases, J lost 6 bases, and 6 bases stayed unmatched. The CDR3 here is CASSARLAGGRDTQYF. CDR3 nucleotide sequence: TGTGCCAGCAGCGCGAGACTAGCGGGGGGGCGGGATACGCAGTATTTT.

The chain combines TRBV19 with TRBJ2-3, with TRBD2 identical over 11 bases. After removal of 5 bases from V and 0 bases from J, the junction contained 13 bases not matched to a gene. In germline, CDR1 is LNHDA, CDR2 SQIVND (reference sequence). The CDR3 consists of 19 residues. Here the CDR3 reads CASSYFGTSGSPSTDTQYF. As DNA, the CDR3 is TGTGCCAGTAGTTACTTCGGGACTAGCGGTTCCCCTAGCACAGATACGCAGTATTTT.

This rearrangement joins TRBV7-9 to TRBJ2-3, with D possibly TRBD2 on 5 matching bases. Looked up from germline, CDR1 is SEHNR and CDR2 is FQNEAQ (reference sequence). The length of the CDR3 is 14 residues. Trimming pared 4 bases from V and 6 bases from J, leaving 14 bases between. The CDR3: CASSSPGEGDTQYF. For the CDR3, the DNA is TGTGCCAGCAGCTCACCCGGGGAAGGGGATACGCAGTATTTT.

This rearrangement joins TRBV28 to TRBJ1-3; 9 bases align to TRBD1. Germline lookup yields CDR1 MDHEN and CDR2 SYDVKM. CDR3 length equals 15 residues. V shed 4 bases and J 4 bases; nucleotides not matched to a gene: 5. The CDR3 region has the DNA TGTGCCAGCAGTTCAACCGGGACAGGGGGAAACACCATATATTTT. Its protein product is CASSSTGTGGNTIYF.

The V gene is TRBV5-1, the J gene TRBJ2-1, with TRBD2 matching over 7 bases. CDR3 size: 13 residues. Trimming removed 4 bases from V and 10 bases from J; junction bases left unmatched: 8. CDR1 is SGHRS, CDR2 YFSETQ, per germline. CDR3 sequence: CASSPRLAQEQFF. CDR3 coding DNA: TGCGCCAGCAGCCCACGACTAGCTCAAGAGCAGTTCTTC. The full variable domain, completed using reference TRBV5-1 and TRBJ2-1, is KAGVTQTPRYLIKTRGQQVTLSCSPISGHRSVSWYQQTPGQGLQFLFEYFSETQRNKGNFPGRFSGRQFSNSRSEMNVSTLELGDSALYLCASSPRLAQEQFFGPGTRLTVL.

The rearrangement uses TRBV24-1 and TRBJ2-7, with 10 bases fitting TRBD1. The CDR3 is made up of 16 amino acids. V trimming: 3 bases; J trimming: 4 bases; junction bases outside the gene matches: 8. Looked up from germline, CDR1 is KGHDR and CDR2 is SFDVKD. The CDR3 sequence is CATSDRPGQGPYEQYV. Written as DNA, the CDR3 is TGTGCCACCAGTGATCGCCCGGGACAGGGGCCGTACGAGCAGTACGTC.

In this sample, this clone turned up a few times. The chain carries TRBV4-2 and TRBJ2-5; perhaps TRBD2 as D (6 bases). Germline CDR1 is LGHNA and CDR2 is YNFKEQ. The ends were cut back, 2 bases at V and 2 bases at J, with 9 bases in the middle. CDR3 length: 14 amino acids. Here the CDR3 DNA reads TGTGCCAGCAGCCAAACGACTAGACAAGAGACCCAGTACTTC. Its protein is CASSQTTRQETQYF.

The chain uses TRBV15 and TRBJ1-2; possible D gene TRBD1, 6 bases. Trimming left V 0 bases short and J 0 bases short, with 8 bases between. The CDR3 has 15 residues. Looked up from germline, CDR1 is LNHNV and CDR2 is YYDKDF (reference sequence). CDR3 in amino acids: CATSRDEGANYGYTF. DNA of the CDR3: TGTGCCACCAGCAGAGATGAGGGGGCTAACTATGGCTACACCTTC.

The chain couples TRBV7-3 to TRBJ2-3, with 8 positions matching TRBD2. The CDR3 spans 15 residues. The V gene end was trimmed by 4 bases and the J gene end by 3 bases; junction bases not matched to a gene: 6. Germline CDR1 SGHTA, CDR2 FQGTGA. As DNA, the CDR3 is TGTGCCAGCAGCTCCTCCGGGACTAGGACAGATACGCAGTATTTT. It specifies CASSSSGTRTDTQYF. Together with reference TRBV7-3 and TRBJ2-3, the CDR3 gives the full variable domain: GAGVSQTPSNKVTEKGKYVELRCDPISGHTALYWYRQSLGQGPEFLIYFQGTGAADDSGLPNDRFFAVRPEGSVSTLKIQRTERGDSAVYLCASSSSGTRTDTQYFGPGTRLTVL.

J is TRBJ2-7 and V is TRBV12-5, with TRBD1 identical over 10 bases. Unmatched junction bases numbered 13, after V lost 5 bases and J lost 0 bases. This CDR3 contains 18 residues. Germline values: CDR1 LGHNT, CDR2 FRNRAP. The CDR3 is CASGDRRQGAPSSYEQYV. CDR3 DNA: TGTGCTAGTGGTGACCGGCGACAGGGGGCCCCTAGCTCCTACGAGCAGTACGTC.

V gene TRBV7-2 combines with J gene TRBJ1-2, with 7 nucleotides matching TRBD1. Unmatched junction bases numbered 9, after V lost 1 base and J lost 4 bases. The CDR3 covers 16 residues. Germline V lookup: CDR1 SGHTA, CDR2 FQGNSA. Written as DNA, the CDR3 is TGTGCCAGCAGCTTAGTCAGACAGGGAGCCCTCTATGGCTACACCTTC. Translation: CASSLVRQGALYGYTF. Looking up the rest from reference TRBV7-2 and TRBJ1-2 gives the full variable domain: GAGVSQSPSNKVTEKGKDVELRCDPISGHTALYWYRQSLGQGLEFLIYFQGNSAPDKSGLPSDRFSAERTGGSVSTLTIQRTQQEDSAVYLCASSLVRQGALYGYTFGSGTRLTVV.

The chain carries TRBV7-2 and TRBJ1-2; a possible D gene is TRBD1 (6 bases). CDR1 and CDR2 (germline): SGHTA, FQGNSA. The CDR3 has 16 amino acids. The V end lost 1 base, the J end lost 5 bases, and 17 bases lay between the germline ends. Here the CDR3 reads CASSLGLGGLEYGYTF. The CDR3 region has the DNA TGTGCCAGCAGCTTAGGACTCGGGGGGCTCGAGTATGGCTACACCTTC.

This clone was recorded a few times. The chain joins TRBV27 to TRBJ1-1; a possible D gene is TRBD1 (5 bases). Germline V gene data show CDR1 as MNHEY and CDR2 as SMNVEV (reference sequence). V gave up 5 bases and J gave up 7 bases, with 14 bases separating them. The CDR3 loop spans 13 amino acids. CDR3 amino acids: CASSPNQGFEAFF. In DNA form, the CDR3 reads TGTGCCAGCAGTCCCAATCAGGGCTTTGAAGCTTTCTTT.

The rearrangement links TRBV7-2 to TRBJ1-4, with D possibly being TRBD1 (6 bases). Germline V CDR1 and CDR2: SGHTA, FQGNSA. The ends were cut back, 5 bases at V and 0 bases at J, with 13 bases in the middle. This CDR3 has 16 amino acids. The CDR3 is CASSLITGSTNEKLFF. In DNA, the CDR3 is TGTGCCAGCAGCCTTATAACAGGGTCAACTAATGAAAAACTGTTTTTT. The complete variable domain, with remaining parts taken from reference TRBV7-2 and TRBJ1-4, reads GAGVSQSPSNKVTEKGKDVELRCDPISGHTALYWYRQSLGQGLEFLIYFQGNSAPDKSGLPSDRFSAERTGGSVSTLTIQRTQQEDSAVYLCASSLITGSTNEKLFFGSGTQLSVL.

The chain employs TRBV6-5 and TRBJ1-3; D ambiguous. The V end lost 11 bases, the J end lost 2 bases, and 7 bases lay between the germline ends. Per the germline V gene, CDR1 is MNHEY and CDR2 is SVGAGI. This CDR3 spans 11 amino acids. CDR3 residues: CAVGAGNTIYF. The CDR3, as DNA: TGTGCCGTGGGAGCTGGAAACACCATATATTTT.

The V gene is TRBV10-3, the J gene TRBJ1-2, with 7 bases aligning to TRBD1. Looked up from germline, CDR1 is ENHRY and CDR2 is SYGVKD. Trimming cost V 10 bases and J 3 bases; bases outside gene matches: 17. This CDR3 comprises 16 residues. The CDR3 DNA follows: TGTGCCACGACACAGGGGACAGTCTTACTGGACTATGGCTACACCTTC. Encoded protein: CATTQGTVLLDYGYTF.

V is TRBV6-5 and J is TRBJ1-2; weak D call: TRBD1 (5 bases). Germline loops: CDR1 MNHEY, CDR2 SVGAGI. The CDR3 contains 15 residues. The V and J ends lost 6 bases and 4 bases respectively, with 18 bases between them. The CDR3 DNA reads TGTGCCAGCAGCCCCCCCCCTCAGGGAAGCTATGGCTACACCTTC. Its protein product is CASSPPPQGSYGYTF.

This clone was detected a few times. CDR3 nucleotide sequence: TGTGCCAGCAGCTTCCGGCAGGGCCTCACAGATACGCAGTATTTT. This translates into CASSFRQGLTDTQYF. The chain links TRBV5-4 to TRBJ2-3; maybe TRBD1 (5 bases). CDR3 length: 15 residues. V was trimmed by 2 bases and J by 2 bases, leaving 12 bases between them. Germline CDR1 SGHNT, CDR2 YYREEE (reference sequence).

The chain uses TRBV5-1 and TRBJ1-1; maybe TRBD1 (6 bases). The germline V and J ends were trimmed by 4 bases and 4 bases, with 17 bases remaining between them. CDR3 length equals 15 residues. CDR1 and CDR2 (germline): SGHRS, YFSETQ. The CDR3 spells CASSTKQGSLTEAFF. The CDR3 coding sequence is TGCGCCAGCAGCACGAAGCAGGGGTCCCTCACTGAAGCTTTCTTT. Looking up the rest from reference TRBV5-1 and TRBJ1-1 gives the full variable domain: KAGVTQTPRYLIKTRGQQVTLSCSPISGHRSVSWYQQTPGQGLQFLFEYFSETQRNKGNFPGRFSGRQFSNSRSEMNVSTLELGDSALYLCASSTKQGSLTEAFFGQGTRLTVV.

The rearrangement joins TRBV6-2 or TRBV6-3 to TRBJ2-1; 10 bases are shared with TRBD2. CDR3 length: 15 amino acids. Germline lookup yields CDR1 MNHEY and CDR2 SVGEGT. Germline trimming cut 2 bases from V and 6 bases from J; bases unmatched to any gene: 4. In nucleotides, the CDR3 is TGTGCCAGCAGTTACGGGAGCGGGGGGGTCAATGAGCAGTTCTTC. This gives the protein CASSYGSGGVNEQFF.

CDR3 sequence (DNA): TGTGCCAGCAGCGTAGCGGGGGTTCAAACAGATACGCAGTATTTT. Translation gives CASSVAGVQTDTQYF. The chain employs TRBV9 and TRBJ2-3; the D gene is possibly TRBD2 (6 bases). V was pared by 0 bases and J by 3 bases, with 11 bases between. From germline, CDR1 is SGDLS and CDR2 YYNGEE. The CDR3 extends over 15 amino acids.

The chain links TRBV4-3 to TRBJ2-7; D gene unclear. This CDR3 is built from 14 residues. The germline gives CDR1 LGHNA, CDR2 YSLEER. Trimming stripped 5 bases from V and 6 bases from J, with 17 bases between. As DNA, the CDR3 is TGCGCCAGCAGCGTAAGTCTGTTTCAGGCCGAGCAGTACTTC. It is translated as CASSVSLFQAEQYF.

This clone has a single count. In DNA, the CDR3 is TGTGCCACCCACAGGGGTGGCGCCGGGGAGCTGTTTTTT. The encoded protein is CATHRGGAGELFF. V is TRBV6-5 and J is TRBJ2-2; 7 nucleotides agree with TRBD1. Trimming took 10 bases from V and 6 from J; bases not matched to a gene: 8. The CDR3 sequence is 13 residues long. Germline-derived CDR1 and CDR2 are MNHEY and SVGAGI.

This sequence joins TRBV6-4 and TRBJ1-1; TRBD1 agrees at 9 bases. With V trimmed by 5 bases and J by 5 bases, 6 bases remained unmatched. This CDR3 has 14 amino acids. Germline loops: CDR1 MRHNA, CDR2 SNTAGT. CDR3 amino acids: CASSITDRGTEAFF. CDR3 nucleotide sequence: TGTGCCAGCAGTATAACCGACAGGGGGACTGAAGCTTTCTTT.

This rearrangement joins TRBV9 to TRBJ2-1; weak D call: TRBD2 (5 bases). In germline, CDR1 is SGDLS, CDR2 YYNGEE. Trimming pared 4 bases from V and 0 bases from J, leaving 11 bases between. The CDR3 is 15 residues long. The CDR3 nucleotides are TGTGCCAGCAGCCCCGGACTGAGCTCCTACAATGAGCAGTTCTTC. Protein: CASSPGLSSYNEQFF.

This clone appeared once. The chain recombines TRBV2 with TRBJ1-1; D possibly corresponds to TRBD1 (5 bases). Trimming cost V 7 bases and J 10 bases, with 13 bases left between them. From germline, CDR1 is SNHLY and CDR2 FYNNEI. The CDR3 extends over 11 amino acids. The CDR3 sequence: CASNTDSSAFF. Written as DNA, the CDR3 is TGTGCCAGCAATACAGACAGCTCAGCTTTCTTT.